These 7 T cell receptor beta chains were sequenced from one sample in a study of control samples from healthy donors and cancer patients. Profiled with immunoSEQ multiplex PCR; TCRdb holds only in-frame clones, not every one. The profile covers some 200,000 clones, with about 94% appearing a single time and 1.5% taken by the ten largest. Material: blood. These receptors all stem from a man aged 45-65 years in good health.

V usage is TRBV12-3 or TRBV12-4 and J usage is TRBJ2-7; D might be TRBD1 or TRBD2, each matching 6 bases. Trimming removed 5 bases from V and 4 bases from J, with 9 bases in between. The CDR3 extends over 12 amino acids. CDR3 DNA: TGTGCCAGCAGTAGGGGGACTTACGAGCAGTACTTC. As protein: CASSRGTYEQYF.

This clone was seen a single time. The gene calls are TRBV6-5 and TRBJ2-1; 10 bases map to TRBD1. Germline V CDR1 and CDR2: MNHEY, SVGAGI. This CDR3 is 15 amino acids long. Germline trimming cut 4 bases from V and 2 bases from J; bases unmatched to any gene: 2. The chain's CDR3 is CASSLTGGTYNEQFF. CDR3 sequence (DNA): TGTGCCAGCAGTTTGACAGGGGGCACCTACAATGAGCAGTTCTTC.

The chain recombines TRBV4-1 with TRBJ2-2, with TRBD2 matching over 7 bases. The CDR3 is 15 amino acids. Germline V gene sequence: CDR1 MGHRA, CDR2 YSYEKL. V was pared by 4 bases and J by 7 bases, with 9 bases of the junction left unmatched. CDR3 sequence: CASSPRAAGDGELFF. The CDR3 DNA reads as TGCGCCAGCAGCCCCCGGGCCGCGGGGGACGGGGAGCTGTTTTTT.

This clone was found once. The J gene is TRBJ1-2, the V gene TRBV18; TRBD1 is a possible D gene (5 bases). Germline V lookup: CDR1 KGHSH, CDR2 LQKENI. V lost 6 bases and J 2 bases, leaving 10 bases between the germline ends. This CDR3 region has 13 residues. CDR3 DNA sequence: TGTGCCAGCTCCGCGGGGGGGAACTATGGCTACACCTTC. This sequence encodes CASSAGGNYGYTF.

V and J are TRBV7-2 and TRBJ1-5, with TRBD1 as a possible D gene (6 bases). CDR1 is SGHTA, CDR2 FQGNSA, per germline. CDR3 length equals 15 residues. V gave up 1 base and J gave up 6 bases, with 13 bases separating them. CDR3 in DNA: TGTGCCAGCAGCTTAGTTGCGGGGGGCCCTCAGCCCCAGCATTTT. Residues: CASSLVAGGPQPQHF.

The chain recombines TRBV29-1 with TRBJ1-1; 9 bases map to TRBD1. From germline, CDR1 is SQVTM and CDR2 ANQGSEA. The CDR3 runs 13 residues. The J segment lost 8 bases and the V segment lost 8 bases, leaving 12 bases of the junction unmatched. The CDR3 protein is CSIKEDRGLEAFF. In nucleotides, the CDR3 is TGCAGCATAAAGGAGGACAGGGGCCTCGAAGCTTTCTTT.

In this sample, this clone turned up once. The chain recombines TRBV6-6 with TRBJ1-6; no definite D call. V dropped 7 bases and J dropped 3 bases, with 7 bases sitting between them. Germline V lookup: CDR1 MNHNY, CDR2 SVGAGI (reference sequence). This CDR3 has 13 residues. In DNA, the CDR3 is TGTGCCAGCATGAGTGTCTATAATTCACCCCTCCACTTT. This encodes CASMSVYNSPLHF.